Sequencing of this T cell receptor beta chain was carried out in a study of T cell responses to AZD1222 COVID-19 vaccine. The V gene's germline CDR1 is LGHNA and CDR2 YNFKEQ. The CDR3 totals 17 residues. Unmatched junction bases numbered 6, after V lost 0 bases and J lost 0 bases. Profiling relied on immunoSEQ multiplex PCR, and the TCRdb table lists in-frame clones only, not all of them. The sample holds about 130,000 clones; approximately 88% are singletons and the top ten take 4.5% to 7%. Note on this clone: The antigen is undetermined.

General study points: Baseline serology detected seropositivity in only five to seven AZD1222 recipients.

The source of this sequence is an adult who received the AZD1222 COVID-19 vaccine. The sample was peripheral blood, taken 28 days after the second AZD1222 dose. V and J are TRBV4-2 and TRBJ2-3; 7 positions agree with TRBD2. CDR3 protein: CASSQDLMRGSTDTQYF. The CDR3 DNA reads as TGTGCCAGCAGCCAAGATCTGATGCGGGGGAGCACAGATACGCAGTATTTT.